This TCR beta chain derives from a study of blood T cell repertoires in COVID-19. Generated by immunoSEQ multiplex PCR, the TCRdb table keeps only in-frame clones and is missing some. The sample holds 150,000 to 200,000 clones; approximately 87% are singletons and the top ten take 9% to 12%. The V end was cut by 3 bases, the J end by 9 bases, with 18 bases between. This CDR3 is built from 14 residues. The germline CDR1 and CDR2 sequences are GTSNPN and SVGIG (reference sequence). Sequencing input: peripheral blood. The chain has TRBV30 and TRBJ2-1; the D gene is possibly TRBD2 (6 bases). This TCR came from a woman in her 70s with COVID-19, enrolled during active disease. CDR3 coding DNA: TGTGCCTGGAGACGGGCGGGAAACGGGGGTGAGCAGTTCTTC. Protein: CAWRRAGNGGEQFF.